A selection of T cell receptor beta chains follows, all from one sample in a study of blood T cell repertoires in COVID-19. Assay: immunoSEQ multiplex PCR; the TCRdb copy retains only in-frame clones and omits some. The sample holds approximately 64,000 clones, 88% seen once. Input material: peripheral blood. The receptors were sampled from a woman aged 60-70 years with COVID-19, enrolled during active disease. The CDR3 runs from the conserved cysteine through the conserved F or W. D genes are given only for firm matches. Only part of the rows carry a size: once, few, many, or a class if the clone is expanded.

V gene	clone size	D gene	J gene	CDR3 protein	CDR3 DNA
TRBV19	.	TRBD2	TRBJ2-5	CASSILAGRETQYF	TGTGCCAGTAGTATCCTAGCGGGCCGGGAGACCCAGTACTTC
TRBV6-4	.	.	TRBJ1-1	CASNPRRAEAFF	TGTGCCAGCAATCCCCGGAGGGCTGAAGCTTTCTTT
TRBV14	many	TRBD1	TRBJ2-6	CASSPRDRETSGANVLTF	TGTGCCAGCAGCCCGCGGGACAGGGAGACTTCTGGGGCCAACGTCCTGACTTTC
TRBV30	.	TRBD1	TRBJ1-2	CAWRGTGAGYTF	TGTGCCTGGAGGGGGACAGGGGCTGGCTACACCTTC
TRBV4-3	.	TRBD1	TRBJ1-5	CASSQGTGGQPQHF	TGCGCCAGCAGCCAGGGGACAGGGGGTCAGCCCCAGCATTTT
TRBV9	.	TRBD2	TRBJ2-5	CASSVGGASGTAPETQYF	TGTGCCAGCAGCGTAGGGGGAGCTAGCGGGACCGCCCCAGAGACCCAGTACTTC
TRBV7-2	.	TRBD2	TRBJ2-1	CASSSGTRKEQFF	TGTGCCAGCAGCTCCGGGACTAGGAAGGAGCAGTTCTTC
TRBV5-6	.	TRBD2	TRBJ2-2	CASSTRLAGPTGELFF	TGTGCCAGCAGCACCCGACTAGCGGGTCCGACCGGGGAGCTGTTTTTT
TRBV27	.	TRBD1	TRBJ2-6	CASSQDRGWANVLTF	TGTGCCAGCAGTCAAGACAGGGGCTGGGCCAACGTCCTGACTTTC
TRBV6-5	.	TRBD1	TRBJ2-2	CASSHWTGAGELFF	TGTGCCAGCAGTCACTGGACAGGGGCCGGGGAGCTGTTTTTT
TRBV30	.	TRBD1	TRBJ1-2	CAWKGQGAPGYTF	TGTGCCTGGAAGGGGCAGGGGGCCCCTGGCTACACCTTC
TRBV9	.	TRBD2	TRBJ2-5	CASSVVGTSRETQYF	TGTGCCAGCAGCGTAGTTGGGACTAGCAGAGAGACCCAGTACTTC
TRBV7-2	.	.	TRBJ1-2	CASSESLWTAYGYTF	TGTGCCAGCAGCGAGAGCCTCTGGACAGCCTATGGCTACACCTTC
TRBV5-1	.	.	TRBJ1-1	CASSLDDFEAFF	TGCGCCAGCAGCTTGGACGACTTTGAAGCTTTCTTT
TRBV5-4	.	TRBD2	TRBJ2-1	CASSLELAESYNEQFF	TGTGCCAGCAGCTTGGAACTAGCGGAATCCTACAATGAGCAGTTCTTC
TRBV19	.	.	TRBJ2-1	CATMSNEQFF	TGTGCCACCATGAGTAATGAGCAGTTCTTC
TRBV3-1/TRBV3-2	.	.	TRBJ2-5	CASSSLSGQETQYF	TGTGCCAGCAGCTCCCTTAGCGGACAAGAGACCCAGTACTTC
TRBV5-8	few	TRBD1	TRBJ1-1	CASSLGGQVNTEAFF	TGTGCCAGCAGCTTGGGGGGACAGGTGAACACTGAAGCTTTCTTT
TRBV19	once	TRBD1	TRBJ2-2	CASSILGTANTGELFF	TGTGCCAGTAGTATACTGGGGACAGCGAACACCGGGGAGCTGTTTTTT
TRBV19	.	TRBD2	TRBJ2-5	CASSARTSGAQETQYF	TGTGCCAGTAGTGCCCGGACTAGCGGGGCCCAAGAGACCCAGTACTTC
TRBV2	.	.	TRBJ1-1	CASNRREEPEAFF	TGTGCCAGCAACCGAAGGGAGGAGCCCGAAGCTTTCTTT
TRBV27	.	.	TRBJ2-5	CASSSRDQETQYF	TGTGCCAGCAGTTCCCGGGACCAAGAGACCCAGTACTTC